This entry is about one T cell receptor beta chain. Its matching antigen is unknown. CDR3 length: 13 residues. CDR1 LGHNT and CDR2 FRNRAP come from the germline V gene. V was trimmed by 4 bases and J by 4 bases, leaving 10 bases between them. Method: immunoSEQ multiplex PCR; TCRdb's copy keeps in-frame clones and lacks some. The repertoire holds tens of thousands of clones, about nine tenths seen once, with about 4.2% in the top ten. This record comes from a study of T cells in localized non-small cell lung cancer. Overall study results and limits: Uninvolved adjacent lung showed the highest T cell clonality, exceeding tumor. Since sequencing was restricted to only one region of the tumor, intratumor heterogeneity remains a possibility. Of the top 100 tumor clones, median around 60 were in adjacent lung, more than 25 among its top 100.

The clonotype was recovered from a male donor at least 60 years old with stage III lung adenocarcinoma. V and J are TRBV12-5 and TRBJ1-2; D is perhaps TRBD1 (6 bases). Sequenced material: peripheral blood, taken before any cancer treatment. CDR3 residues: CASGSDRVYGYTF. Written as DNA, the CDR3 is TGTGCTAGTGGTTCGGACAGAGTCTATGGCTACACCTTC.